These T cell receptor beta chains were read from a single sample in a study of coeliac disease. Sequencing used immunoSEQ multiplex PCR; TCRdb keeps in-frame clones, though not all of them. The data show several thousand clones, about 71% seen once. Sample: lymphocytes from the gut lamina propria. These receptors originate from a man aged 18-30 years with celiac disease on a gluten-free diet. CDR3s include the opening cysteine and the closing phenylalanine or tryptophan. The D gene is left open where the match is weak. The size field is filled for only some rows; it gives once, few, many or a size class.

d_call j_call v_call clone_size cdr3_aa cdr3_nt
. TRBJ2-7 TRBV27 once CASSTGTVYEQYF TGTGCCAGCAGTACCGGGACTGTATACGAGCAGTACTTC
TRBD1 TRBJ1-5 TRBV30 few CAWGGQDNQPQHF TGTGCCTGGGGAGGACAGGACAATCAGCCCCAGCATTTT
TRBD1 TRBJ1-1 TRBV4-1 . CASSQDGRRGQIAFF TGCGCCAGCAGCCAAGATGGGCGCAGGGGGCAGATAGCTTTCTTT
TRBD1 TRBJ1-1 TRBV6-1 . CASKGQGATNTEAFF TGTGCCAGCAAGGGGCAGGGGGCGACCAACACTGAAGCTTTCTTT
. TRBJ1-3 TRBV20-1 . CRAHSGNTIYF TGCAGGGCACACTCTGGAAACACCATATATTTT
TRBD1 TRBJ1-6 TRBV7-9 . CASSLVGGQGRSPLHF TGTGCCAGCAGCTTAGTGGGGGGACAGGGACGATCACCCCTCCACTTT
. TRBJ2-7 TRBV7-2 . CASSFRGSYEQYF TGTGCCAGCAGCTTCAGGGGCTCCTACGAGCAGTACTTC
. TRBJ1-6 TRBV4-1 . CASSQDRTAYNSPLHF TGCGCCAGCAGCCAAGATAGGACAGCATATAATTCACCCCTCCACTTT
TRBD2 TRBJ2-1 TRBV30 . CACTVTGGDEQFF TGTGCCTGCACGGTCACGGGAGGCGATGAGCAGTTCTTC
. TRBJ1-2 TRBV14 . CASSQVRRGAGGYTF TGTGCCAGCAGCCAAGTAAGACGCGGGGCCGGGGGCTACACCTTC
TRBD1 TRBJ1-1 TRBV10-3 . CAILEGGSAEAFF TGTGCCATCCTAGAAGGGGGCTCAGCTGAAGCTTTCTTT
. TRBJ1-4 TRBV7-2 . CASSLLRHRNEKLFF TGTGCCAGCAGCTTACTCAGACACAGGAATGAAAAACTGTTTTTT
. TRBJ2-5 TRBV21-1 few CASSSGGEETQYF TGTGCCAGCAGTAGCGGGGGGGAAGAGACCCAGTACTTC
TRBD2 TRBJ2-5 TRBV4-2 . CASSQLRGGREETQYF TGTGCCAGCAGCCAACTTCGGGGGGGCCGAGAGGAGACCCAGTACTTC
. TRBJ1-2 TRBV6-6 few CASSLDIYGYTF TGTGCCAGCAGCTTAGACATCTATGGCTACACCTTC